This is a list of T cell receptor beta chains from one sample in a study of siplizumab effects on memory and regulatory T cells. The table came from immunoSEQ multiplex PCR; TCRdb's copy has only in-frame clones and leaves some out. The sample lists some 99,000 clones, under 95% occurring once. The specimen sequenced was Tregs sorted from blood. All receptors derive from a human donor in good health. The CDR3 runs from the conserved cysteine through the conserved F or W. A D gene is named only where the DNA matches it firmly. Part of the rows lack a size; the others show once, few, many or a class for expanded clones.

cdr3_nt: TGTGCCAGCAGTGCCCCGGAAAGGGTGGGTGGCTACACCTTC
cdr3_aa: CASSAPERVGGYTF
j_call: TRBJ1-2
clone_size: few
cdr3_length: 14
v_call: TRBV6-4
d_call: -

cdr3_nt: TGTGCCAGCAGCTTGAGACAGGGGCTCAACACTGAAGCTTTCTTT
cdr3_aa: CASSLRQGLNTEAFF
j_call: TRBJ1-1
clone_size: -
cdr3_length: 15
v_call: TRBV11-2
d_call: TRBD1

cdr3_nt: TGCAGCGTTCAAGCGGGGGCCGGAGATACGCAGTATTTT
cdr3_aa: CSVQAGAGDTQYF
j_call: TRBJ2-3
clone_size: -
cdr3_length: 13
v_call: TRBV29-1
d_call: TRBD2

cdr3_nt: TGTGCCAGCAGCCCTAGCGGCTCCTACGAGCAGTACTTC
cdr3_aa: CASSPSGSYEQYF
j_call: TRBJ2-7
clone_size: -
cdr3_length: 13
v_call: TRBV7-9
d_call: TRBD2

cdr3_nt: TGTGCCAGCACAGGGGGCGGGATTCGCGAGACCCAGTACTTC
cdr3_aa: CASTGGGIRETQYF
j_call: TRBJ2-5
clone_size: -
cdr3_length: 14
v_call: TRBV7-2
d_call: TRBD1

cdr3_nt: TGCGCCAGCAGCCATTCCTCGACTAGCGGGGGCCGCACAGATACGCAGTATTTT
cdr3_aa: CASSHSSTSGGRTDTQYF
j_call: TRBJ2-3
clone_size: -
cdr3_length: 18
v_call: TRBV4-1
d_call: TRBD2

cdr3_nt: TGTGCCACCAGCAGAGGCGGGGGGCCCTACGAGCAGTACTTC
cdr3_aa: CATSRGGGPYEQYF
j_call: TRBJ2-7
clone_size: -
cdr3_length: 14
v_call: TRBV15
d_call: TRBD2

cdr3_nt: TGTGCCAGCAGTGAAGAGAAACAGGGGCAATTTAGGTCTAGCTATGGCTACACCTTC
cdr3_aa: CASSEEKQGQFRSSYGYTF
j_call: TRBJ1-2
clone_size: -
cdr3_length: 19
v_call: TRBV2
d_call: TRBD1

cdr3_nt: TGTGCCAGCAGTTACGGCTACGGGACCCAGTACTTC
cdr3_aa: CASSYGYGTQYF
j_call: TRBJ2-5
clone_size: -
cdr3_length: 12
v_call: TRBV6-5
d_call: -

cdr3_nt: TGTGCCATCACCCGGACTAGCGGGAGTCTCTACGAGCAGTACTTC
cdr3_aa: CAITRTSGSLYEQYF
j_call: TRBJ2-7
clone_size: -
cdr3_length: 15
v_call: TRBV10-3
d_call: TRBD2

cdr3_nt: TGCGCCAGCAGCACCACCGGAGGCCCCACAGATACGCAGTATTTT
cdr3_aa: CASSTTGGPTDTQYF
j_call: TRBJ2-3
clone_size: -
cdr3_length: 15
v_call: TRBV5-1
d_call: -

cdr3_nt: TGTGCCAGCAGCTCGAGCGGCTTACCCTATGGCTACACCTTC
cdr3_aa: CASSSSGLPYGYTF
j_call: TRBJ1-2
clone_size: -
cdr3_length: 14
v_call: TRBV11-2
d_call: -

cdr3_nt: TGTGCCAGCAGTTATCGACAGGGGTCAGATACGCAGTATTTT
cdr3_aa: CASSYRQGSDTQYF
j_call: TRBJ2-3
clone_size: -
cdr3_length: 14
v_call: TRBV6-5
d_call: TRBD1

cdr3_nt: TGTGCCAGCAGAAACTCCGGAGGGACCCAGTACTTC
cdr3_aa: CASRNSGGTQYF
j_call: TRBJ2-5
clone_size: -
cdr3_length: 12
v_call: TRBV6-6
d_call: -

cdr3_nt: TGTGCCAGCTCAAGGACAGGCCTTACCCCTTACACTGAAGCTTTCTTT
cdr3_aa: CASSRTGLTPYTEAFF
j_call: TRBJ1-1
clone_size: few
cdr3_length: 16
v_call: TRBV18
d_call: TRBD1

cdr3_nt: TGCAGCGTTGAACACAGGGCGACCACTGAAGCTTTCTTT
cdr3_aa: CSVEHRATTEAFF
j_call: TRBJ1-1
clone_size: -
cdr3_length: 13
v_call: TRBV29-1
d_call: -

cdr3_nt: TGTGCCAGCAGCCCCCTGGGGAGTCCCCGGGCTGAGCAGTTCTTC
cdr3_aa: CASSPLGSPRAEQFF
j_call: TRBJ2-1
clone_size: -
cdr3_length: 15
v_call: TRBV11-2
d_call: -

cdr3_nt: TGTGCCAGCAGCTTAAGCGGGTTCGTTCCATACAATGAGCAGTTCTTC
cdr3_aa: CASSLSGFVPYNEQFF
j_call: TRBJ2-1
clone_size: -
cdr3_length: 16
v_call: TRBV7-9
d_call: -

cdr3_nt: TGCGCCAGCAGCCCCGGGGTAGCGAAGTCCCAAGAGACCCAGTACTTC
cdr3_aa: CASSPGVAKSQETQYF
j_call: TRBJ2-5
clone_size: -
cdr3_length: 16
v_call: TRBV4-1
d_call: -

cdr3_nt: TGTGCCAGCAGCTCACCAAACAGGGGAGCGCGTGAAAAACTGTTTTTT
cdr3_aa: CASSSPNRGAREKLFF
j_call: TRBJ1-4
clone_size: -
cdr3_length: 16
v_call: TRBV7-9
d_call: TRBD1

cdr3_nt: TGTGCTAGTGGTTTGATCGATAGGCTCGAGCAGTACTTC
cdr3_aa: CASGLIDRLEQYF
j_call: TRBJ2-7
clone_size: few
cdr3_length: 13
v_call: TRBV12-5
d_call: -

cdr3_nt: TGTGCCAGCTCCCCAGACCCGCCCTCTGGGGCCAACGTCCTGACTTTC
cdr3_aa: CASSPDPPSGANVLTF
j_call: TRBJ2-6
clone_size: -
cdr3_length: 16
v_call: TRBV18
d_call: -

cdr3_nt: TGTGCCAGCAGCTTCGGACAGGGCCGGCGAGAGACCCAGTACTTC
cdr3_aa: CASSFGQGRRETQYF
j_call: TRBJ2-5
clone_size: -
cdr3_length: 15
v_call: TRBV5-5
d_call: TRBD1

cdr3_nt: TGTGCCAGCAGCTTAGGGGGCCAAACGGGACTAACCTACGAGCAGTACTTC
cdr3_aa: CASSLGGQTGLTYEQYF
j_call: TRBJ2-7
clone_size: -
cdr3_length: 17
v_call: TRBV13
d_call: TRBD2

cdr3_nt: TGTGCCAGCAGCGTAGGATCGAAGCAGAACGAGCAGTACTTC
cdr3_aa: CASSVGSKQNEQYF
j_call: TRBJ2-7
clone_size: -
cdr3_length: 14
v_call: TRBV9
d_call: -

cdr3_nt: TGTGCCAGCAGTGAGGCGGGGTCTAATGAAAAACTGTTTTTT
cdr3_aa: CASSEAGSNEKLFF
j_call: TRBJ1-4
clone_size: -
cdr3_length: 14
v_call: TRBV2
d_call: -

cdr3_nt: TGCGCCAGCAGCCCCCCCGATATCGGGCCCCAGCATTTT
cdr3_aa: CASSPPDIGPQHF
j_call: TRBJ1-5
clone_size: -
cdr3_length: 13
v_call: TRBV4-1
d_call: -

cdr3_nt: TGTGCCACTCAAATCCAGGGACTAGCGGGAATTGGGAATACGCAGTATTTT
cdr3_aa: CATQIQGLAGIGNTQYF
j_call: TRBJ2-3
clone_size: -
cdr3_length: 17
v_call: TRBV19
d_call: TRBD2

cdr3_nt: TGTGCCAGCAGCCTTCGGACAGTTGAAGCTTTCTTT
cdr3_aa: CASSLRTVEAFF
j_call: TRBJ1-1
clone_size: many
cdr3_length: 12
v_call: TRBV7-9
d_call: -

cdr3_nt: TGTGCCAGCAGCCTCACAGGAATCTATGGCTACACCTTC
cdr3_aa: CASSLTGIYGYTF
j_call: TRBJ1-2
clone_size: -
cdr3_length: 13
v_call: TRBV25-1
d_call: -

cdr3_nt: TGCAGCGTCGCCACAGGGGGCGGCAATCAGCCCCAGCATTTT
cdr3_aa: CSVATGGGNQPQHF
j_call: TRBJ1-5
clone_size: once
cdr3_length: 14
v_call: TRBV29-1
d_call: TRBD1

cdr3_nt: TGTGCCAGCCGACAGGGGACCACCGGGGAGCTGTTTTTT
cdr3_aa: CASRQGTTGELFF
j_call: TRBJ2-2
clone_size: -
cdr3_length: 13
v_call: TRBV2
d_call: TRBD1

cdr3_nt: TGCGCCAGCAGCCAAGAAGCGACGATTCAAGAGACCCAGTACTTC
cdr3_aa: CASSQEATIQETQYF
j_call: TRBJ2-5
clone_size: -
cdr3_length: 15
v_call: TRBV4-1
d_call: -

cdr3_nt: TGTGCCAGCAATAATGGATACACTGAAGCTTTCTTT
cdr3_aa: CASNNGYTEAFF
j_call: TRBJ1-1
clone_size: -
cdr3_length: 12
v_call: TRBV6-6
d_call: -

cdr3_nt: TGTGCCAGCAGCCCAGGTTTAGGGGTAATCGAAGAGACCCAGTACTTC
cdr3_aa: CASSPGLGVIEETQYF
j_call: TRBJ2-5
clone_size: -
cdr3_length: 16
v_call: TRBV5-6
d_call: -

cdr3_nt: TGTGCCAGCAGTTACTCTAGGGGGAACACTGAAGCTTTCTTT
cdr3_aa: CASSYSRGNTEAFF
j_call: TRBJ1-1
clone_size: -
cdr3_length: 14
v_call: TRBV6-5
d_call: -

cdr3_nt: TGCAGCGTGAGGGGTTCGACAGGGAGAGGGCCTGAAGCTTTCTTT
cdr3_aa: CSVRGSTGRGPEAFF
j_call: TRBJ1-1
clone_size: -
cdr3_length: 15
v_call: TRBV29-1
d_call: TRBD1

cdr3_nt: TGTGCCATCAGCGCCGGACACGAGCAGTACTTC
cdr3_aa: CAISAGHEQYF
j_call: TRBJ2-7
clone_size: -
cdr3_length: 11
v_call: TRBV10-3
d_call: -

cdr3_nt: TGTGCCAGTAGTATAGATCCCGGGGTTGGGGCCAACGTCCTGACTTTC
cdr3_aa: CASSIDPGVGANVLTF
j_call: TRBJ2-6
clone_size: -
cdr3_length: 16
v_call: TRBV19
d_call: -

cdr3_nt: TGTGCCAGCAGCTCCCAGGGGTACGAGCAGTACTTC
cdr3_aa: CASSSQGYEQYF
j_call: TRBJ2-7
clone_size: once
cdr3_length: 12
v_call: TRBV7-2
d_call: -

cdr3_nt: TGTGCCCTCGTGGCCGGCGGGTACGAGCAGTACTTC
cdr3_aa: CALVAGGYEQYF
j_call: TRBJ2-7
clone_size: few
cdr3_length: 12
v_call: TRBV2
d_call: -

cdr3_nt: TGCGCCAGCAGCTTGGCCATGAAAAGCTCTGGAAACACCATATATTTT
cdr3_aa: CASSLAMKSSGNTIYF
j_call: TRBJ1-3
clone_size: -
cdr3_length: 16
v_call: TRBV5-1
d_call: -

cdr3_nt: TGCAGCGCGGGGAGCCCTGAACCCTACGAGCAGTACTTC
cdr3_aa: CSAGSPEPYEQYF
j_call: TRBJ2-7
clone_size: -
cdr3_length: 13
v_call: TRBV29-1
d_call: -

cdr3_nt: TGTGCCAGCAGCTTGGCAGGTGTCCTTTCACCCCTCCACTTT
cdr3_aa: CASSLAGVLSPLHF
j_call: TRBJ1-6
clone_size: -
cdr3_length: 14
v_call: TRBV5-6
d_call: -

cdr3_nt: TGTGCCAGCAGCCCGAATCGGGGTCCCGGGGAGCTGTTTTTT
cdr3_aa: CASSPNRGPGELFF
j_call: TRBJ2-2
clone_size: -
cdr3_length: 14
v_call: TRBV9
d_call: -

cdr3_nt: TGTGCCAGCAGCTTAACATTGACGAACACTGAAGCTTTCTTT
cdr3_aa: CASSLTLTNTEAFF
j_call: TRBJ1-1
clone_size: -
cdr3_length: 14
v_call: TRBV7-9
d_call: -

cdr3_nt: TGTGCCAGCAGTGACCCGGGGACAGGGAATGGCAATGAGCAGTTCTTC
cdr3_aa: CASSDPGTGNGNEQFF
j_call: TRBJ2-1
clone_size: -
cdr3_length: 16
v_call: TRBV25-1
d_call: TRBD1

cdr3_nt: TGTGCCAGCAGGAGGGCAGCCACAGATACGCAGTATTTT
cdr3_aa: CASRRAATDTQYF
j_call: TRBJ2-3
clone_size: -
cdr3_length: 13
v_call: TRBV2
d_call: -

cdr3_nt: TGCGCCAGCAGCGCCCAAAATTCACCCCTCCACTTT
cdr3_aa: CASSAQNSPLHF
j_call: TRBJ1-6
clone_size: -
cdr3_length: 12
v_call: TRBV5-1
d_call: -

cdr3_nt: TGCGCCAGCAGAGGACAGGGCACAGATACGCAGTATTTT
cdr3_aa: CASRGQGTDTQYF
j_call: TRBJ2-3
clone_size: once
cdr3_length: 13
v_call: TRBV5-1
d_call: TRBD1

cdr3_nt: TGTGCCAGTAGCCTACAGGGCGCTGAAGCTTTCTTT
cdr3_aa: CASSLQGAEAFF
j_call: TRBJ1-1
clone_size: -
cdr3_length: 12
v_call: TRBV19
d_call: -

cdr3_nt: TGTGCCAGCATTAGAGGGGGGGCCGGGGAGACCCAGTACTTC
cdr3_aa: CASIRGGAGETQYF
j_call: TRBJ2-5
clone_size: -
cdr3_length: 14
v_call: TRBV6-5
d_call: -

cdr3_nt: TGTGCCAGCTCACCAAGGGTGAACACTGAAGCTTTCTTT
cdr3_aa: CASSPRVNTEAFF
j_call: TRBJ1-1
clone_size: -
cdr3_length: 13
v_call: TRBV18
d_call: -

cdr3_nt: TGTGCCAGCAGCCGGGACAGGGAAGACACCGGGGAGCTGTTTTTT
cdr3_aa: CASSRDREDTGELFF
j_call: TRBJ2-2
clone_size: -
cdr3_length: 15
v_call: TRBV7-2
d_call: TRBD1

cdr3_nt: TGTGCCAGCAGCTTAAGTAGCAGGGTTGACGAGCAGTACTTC
cdr3_aa: CASSLSSRVDEQYF
j_call: TRBJ2-7
clone_size: once
cdr3_length: 14
v_call: TRBV7-9
d_call: -

cdr3_nt: TGTGCCAGTAGTATTAGAAGACAGGGCCCCTACGAGCAGTACTTC
cdr3_aa: CASSIRRQGPYEQYF
j_call: TRBJ2-7
clone_size: -
cdr3_length: 15
v_call: TRBV19
d_call: TRBD1

cdr3_nt: TGTGCCAGCAGCTCCGGGGGCAGCAATCAGCCCCAGCATTTT
cdr3_aa: CASSSGGSNQPQHF
j_call: TRBJ1-5
clone_size: -
cdr3_length: 14
v_call: TRBV11-2
d_call: -

cdr3_nt: TGTGCCATCAGTATGCACAGGGGGCGAACGGTCTATGGCTACACCTTC
cdr3_aa: CAISMHRGRTVYGYTF
j_call: TRBJ1-2
clone_size: -
cdr3_length: 16
v_call: TRBV10-3
d_call: TRBD1

cdr3_nt: TGTGCCAGCAGCGTGAGAGGGTTGTCCTACAATGAGCAGTTCTTC
cdr3_aa: CASSVRGLSYNEQFF
j_call: TRBJ2-1
clone_size: -
cdr3_length: 15
v_call: TRBV9
d_call: -

cdr3_nt: TGTGCCAGCAGCCGGGGGACAGGGGATAGTGAAAAACTGTTTTTT
cdr3_aa: CASSRGTGDSEKLFF
j_call: TRBJ1-4
clone_size: -
cdr3_length: 15
v_call: TRBV7-2
d_call: TRBD1